This T cell receptor (beta chain) was recorded in a study of cytomegalovirus exposure and HLA in healthy donors. Regarding the study as a whole: The finding came from a later analysis; first-cohort TCR clusters tended to co-occur in the 90 to 150 validation repertoires. The study flagged some 170 TCR beta chains as cytomegalovirus-associated. It was reportedly the case that the classifier diagnosed cytomegalovirus status with high specificity and sensitivity.

This clone appeared once. Its antigen is currently unknown. From the roughly 120-subject validation cohort, which was separate from the approximately 700-subject first cohort, the donors were drawn. Profiling relied on immunoSEQ multiplex PCR, and the TCRdb table lists in-frame clones only, not all of them. The sample holds roughly 120,000 clones, around 88% seen once. Sequenced sample: PBMCs. This receptor was taken from a man between 18 and 29 years old in good health and CMV-seronegative.

The CDR3 bases are TGTGCCAGTAGTCCAAGAGGAGATAATGAAAAACTGTTTTTT. This gives the protein CASSPRGDNEKLFF. V gene TRBV19 combines with J gene TRBJ1-4; D is unresolved. The CDR3 runs 14 residues. CDR1 and CDR2 from the germline V gene are LNHDA and SQIVND (reference sequence). Trimming shortened V by 5 bases and J by 4 bases, and 11 bases separated the two germline ends.